This TCR beta chain was identified in a study of Ad26.COV2.S vaccination and SARS-CoV-2 variants. The wider study: Into the muscle, Ad26.COV2.S was dosed once or twice, 56 days apart.

Findings of the study overall: Spike-specific TCR breadth was greater in vaccine than placebo recipients.

Note on this clone: Its antigen is unknown.

The repertoire was sequenced with immunoSEQ multiplex PCR; TCRdb's copy has only in-frame clones and lacks some. Of roughly 700,000 clones listed, 89% were seen once; the top ten hold over 1.3%. V lost 5 bases to trimming and J lost 2 bases, with 17 bases between them. In germline, CDR1 is LNHDA, CDR2 SQIVND (reference sequence). CDR3 size: 16 residues. Regarding treatment: roughly 19 received Ad26.COV2.S at low or high dose, single or two shots; about five received placebo; per-sample allocation not given. Vaccine and placebo recipients were sampled on day 63 after the first injection. An 18-55-year-old adult in Boston served as donor.

The TCR was taken from a person aged 18 to 65 who received the Ad26.COV2.S COVID-19 vaccine or a placebo. The chain uses TRBV19 and TRBJ2-3, with D tentatively TRBD1 or TRBD2 (5 bases each). This sample comprised peripheral blood, obtained in a trial of Ad26.COV2.S vaccine versus placebo. CDR3 loop: CASSLPAGAVTDTQYF. CDR3 DNA sequence: TGTGCCAGTAGTCTGCCCGCCGGGGCTGTCACAGATACGCAGTATTTT.